This TCR beta chain came from a study of blood T cell repertoires in COVID-19. Turning to the study itself: COVID-19 samples from acute and convalescent phases originated in the United States, Italy and Spain. The cDNA or gDNA used as material had been derived from T cells, B-cell-depleted T cells, or PBMCs.

In the source study's methods: The authors estimated nucleated cell counts from reference gene primer amplification. Sequenced by immunoSEQ multiplex PCR; TCRdb stores in-frame clones only, minus some. For V, J and clone size, that table is used; D and trimming come from the DNA. The sample has 90,000 to 130,000 clones; around 90% are singletons. Between the trimmed V and J ends, which lost 3 bases and 1 base, there was a span of 13 bases. CDR3 length: 15 amino acids. CDR1 is SGHTA and CDR2 is FQGNSA in the germline V gene. The rearrangement joins TRBV7-2 to TRBJ2-7; possibly TRBD2 for D (5 bases). The clonotype originates from a human donor in a cohort sampled during active COVID-19. Input material: peripheral blood. As DNA, the CDR3 is TGTGCCAGCAGCTTCGTGAGGGTTAGGTCCTACGAGCAGTACTTC. Amino acid sequence: CASSFVRVRSYEQYF. Filled out from reference TRBV7-2 and TRBJ2-7, the complete variable domain reads GAGVSQSPSNKVTEKGKDVELRCDPISGHTALYWYRQSLGQGLEFLIYFQGNSAPDKSGLPSDRFSAERTGGSVSTLTIQRTQQEDSAVYLCASSFVRVRSYEQYFGPGTRLTVT.